These T cell receptor beta chains were read from a single sample in a study of T cells in localized non-small cell lung cancer. This table comes from immunoSEQ multiplex PCR, and its TCRdb copy is limited to in-frame clones, with some not included. Among some 130,000 clones, around 90% were seen once, and the ten largest hold approximately 1.7%. Source: peripheral blood, taken before any cancer treatment. These receptors came from a female donor older than 55 with stage I lung adenocarcinoma. Both conserved end residues are part of each CDR3. D genes are given only for firm matches. Clone size, where shown, is once, few, many, or a class for clones that have expanded.

>TRBJ2-6|NA|NA|TRBV29-1
TGCAGCGTTCTGGGGGCGCGAGTCTCTGGGGCCAACGTCCTGACTTTC
CSVLGARVSGANVLTF
>TRBJ2-5|NA|NA|TRBV5-1
TGCGCCAGCAGTGCAGGCCAAGAGACCCAGTACTTC
CASSAGQETQYF
>TRBJ2-3|NA|NA|TRBV7-7
TGTGCTAGCAGCCTCGGCCCCCTAGACTCGGATACGCAGTATTTT
CASSLGPLDSDTQYF
>TRBJ2-2|few|NA|TRBV6-1
TGTGCCAGCAGGAGGGAATGGAACACCGGGGAGCTGTTTTTT
CASRREWNTGELFF
>TRBJ2-7|NA|TRBD2|TRBV5-5
TGTGCCAGCAGCTTCACGGGAGGCTCCTACGAGCAGTACTTC
CASSFTGGSYEQYF
>TRBJ2-7|NA|NA|TRBV11-2
TGTGCCAGCAGCTTAGTTAGGGCTTCCTCTGTCGGGCAGTACTTC
CASSLVRASSVGQYF
>TRBJ2-7|NA|TRBD1|TRBV28
TGTGCCAGCAGGACTGGGACAGGGGGCCCCTACGAGCAGTACTTC
CASRTGTGGPYEQYF
>TRBJ2-5|NA|TRBD2|TRBV5-1
TGCGCCAGCCGGGGAGGGACGACTCAAGAGACCCAGTACTTC
CASRGGTTQETQYF
>TRBJ2-1|NA|TRBD2|TRBV5-4
TGTGCCAGCAGCCCCCCCGGGACTAGCGGGAGTGGTGAGCAGTTCTTC
CASSPPGTSGSGEQFF
>TRBJ2-7|NA|NA|TRBV10-3
TGTGCCATCAGGGAACACAGCTACGAGCAGTACTTC
CAIREHSYEQYF
>TRBJ2-5|NA|NA|TRBV2
TGTGCCAGCAGTGGTATGCAGTGGGAGACCCAGTACTTC
CASSGMQWETQYF
>TRBJ1-2|NA|NA|TRBV6-5
TGTGCCAGCAGTTACTCGAGAGCGGGGAACTATGGCTACACCTTC
CASSYSRAGNYGYTF
>TRBJ2-1|NA|NA|TRBV7-6
TGTGCCAGCAGTTATGGACTGCGCAAGGAGGAGCAGTTCTTC
CASSYGLRKEEQFF
>TRBJ1-4|NA|NA|TRBV2
TGTGCCGGAAGACAGTACAGTAATGAAAAACTGTTTTTT
CAGRQYSNEKLFF
>TRBJ2-3|NA|NA|TRBV5-1
TGCGCCAGCAGCCTACCCTGGGAAACGCAGTATTTT
CASSLPWETQYF
>TRBJ1-1|NA|NA|TRBV6-4
TGTGCCAGCAGTTTGACACCGAACACTGAAGCTTTCTTT
CASSLTPNTEAFF
>TRBJ2-4|NA|TRBD2|TRBV6-5
TGTGCCAGCACGATAACCGGGACTAGCGGGAACATTCAGTACTTC
CASTITGTSGNIQYF
>TRBJ1-1|NA|NA|TRBV6-5
TGTGCCAGCAGTTACTCGCGGGGATTGGCTGAAGCTTTCTTT
CASSYSRGLAEAFF
>TRBJ2-7|NA|TRBD2|TRBV6-5
TGTGCCGCTCGAGGGTGGGGCGGGAGTTACGAGCAGTACTTC
CAARGWGGSYEQYF